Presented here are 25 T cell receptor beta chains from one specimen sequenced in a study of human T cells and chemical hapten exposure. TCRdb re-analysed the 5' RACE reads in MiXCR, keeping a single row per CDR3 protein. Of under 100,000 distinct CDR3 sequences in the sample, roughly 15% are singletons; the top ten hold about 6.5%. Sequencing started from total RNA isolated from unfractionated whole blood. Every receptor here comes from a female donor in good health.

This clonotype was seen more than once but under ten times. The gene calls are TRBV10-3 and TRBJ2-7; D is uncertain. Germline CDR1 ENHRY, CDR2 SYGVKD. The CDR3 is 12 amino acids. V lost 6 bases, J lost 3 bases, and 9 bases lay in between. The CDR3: CAISMSGYEQYF. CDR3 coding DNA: TGTGCCATCAGCATGTCGGGCTACGAGCAGTACTTC.

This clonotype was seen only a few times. CDR3 nucleotides: TGTGCCAGCAGCTACGGACAGGGGAGCTCTGGAAACACCATATATTTT. It specifies CASSYGQGSSGNTIYF. The gene calls are TRBV7-9 and TRBJ1-3, with 9 positions matching TRBD1. The CDR3 runs to 16 residues. Germline CDR1 reads SEHNR; CDR2 reads FQNEAQ (reference sequence). The J segment lost 0 bases and the V segment lost 4 bases, leaving 4 bases of the junction unmatched.

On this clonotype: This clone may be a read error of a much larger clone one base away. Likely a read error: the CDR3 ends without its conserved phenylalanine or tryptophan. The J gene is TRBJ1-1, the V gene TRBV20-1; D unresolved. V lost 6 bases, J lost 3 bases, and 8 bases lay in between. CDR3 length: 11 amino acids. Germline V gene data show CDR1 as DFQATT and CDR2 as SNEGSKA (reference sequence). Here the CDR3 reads CSARRHTEAFS. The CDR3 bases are TGCAGTGCCAGACGGCACACTGAAGCTTTCTCT.

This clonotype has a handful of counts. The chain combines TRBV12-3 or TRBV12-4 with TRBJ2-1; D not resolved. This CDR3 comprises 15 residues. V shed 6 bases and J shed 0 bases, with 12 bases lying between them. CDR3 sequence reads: CASSEDPGSYNEQFF. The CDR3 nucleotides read TGTGCCAGCAGCGAGGACCCCGGCTCCTACAATGAGCAGTTCTTC.

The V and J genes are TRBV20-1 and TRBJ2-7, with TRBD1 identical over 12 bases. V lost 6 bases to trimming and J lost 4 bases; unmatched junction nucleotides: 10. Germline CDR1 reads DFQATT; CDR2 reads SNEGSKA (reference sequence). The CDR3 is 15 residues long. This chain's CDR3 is CSAISPGQGAYEQYF. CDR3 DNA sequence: TGCAGTGCCATCAGCCCGGGACAGGGGGCTTACGAGCAGTACTTC.

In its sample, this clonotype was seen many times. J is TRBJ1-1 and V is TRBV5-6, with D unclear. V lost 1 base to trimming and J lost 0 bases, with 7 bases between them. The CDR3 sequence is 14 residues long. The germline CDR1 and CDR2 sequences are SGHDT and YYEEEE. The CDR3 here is CASSLPYLNTEAFF. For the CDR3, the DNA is TGTGCCAGCAGCTTGCCCTATCTGAACACTGAAGCTTTCTTT.

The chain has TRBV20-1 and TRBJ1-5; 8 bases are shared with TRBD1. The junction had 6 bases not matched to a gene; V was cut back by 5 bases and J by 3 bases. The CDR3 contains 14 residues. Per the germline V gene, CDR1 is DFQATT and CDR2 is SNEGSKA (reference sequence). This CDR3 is CSAGLTGANQPQHF. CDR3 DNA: TGCAGTGCTGGCTTGACAGGGGCCAATCAGCCCCAGCATTTT.

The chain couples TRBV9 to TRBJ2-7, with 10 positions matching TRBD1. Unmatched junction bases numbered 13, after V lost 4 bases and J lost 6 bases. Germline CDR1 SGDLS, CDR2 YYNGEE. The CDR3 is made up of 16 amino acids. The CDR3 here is CASSTTGTGVRGEQYF. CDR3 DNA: TGTGCCAGCAGCACCACCGGGACAGGGGTTCGAGGCGAGCAGTACTTC. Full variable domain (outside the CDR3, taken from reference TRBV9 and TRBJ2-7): DSGVTQTPKHLITATGQRVTLRCSPRSGDLSVYWYQQSLDQGLQFLIQYYNGEERAKGNILERFSAQQFPDLHSELNLSSLELGDSALYFCASSTTGTGVRGEQYFGPGTRLTVT.

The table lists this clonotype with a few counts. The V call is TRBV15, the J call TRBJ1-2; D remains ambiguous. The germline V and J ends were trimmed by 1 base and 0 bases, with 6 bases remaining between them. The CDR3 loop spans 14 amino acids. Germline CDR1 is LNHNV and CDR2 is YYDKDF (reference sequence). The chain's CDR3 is CATSRAVSNYGYTF. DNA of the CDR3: TGTGCCACCAGCAGAGCGGTATCTAACTATGGCTACACCTTC.

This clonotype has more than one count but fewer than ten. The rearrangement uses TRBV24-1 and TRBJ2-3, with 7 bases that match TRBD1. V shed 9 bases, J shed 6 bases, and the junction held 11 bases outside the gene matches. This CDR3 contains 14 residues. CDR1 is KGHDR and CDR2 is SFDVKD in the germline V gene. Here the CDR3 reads CATSRDSLRDTQYF. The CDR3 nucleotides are TGTGCCACCTCCCGGGACAGCCTTCGGGATACGCAGTATTTT.

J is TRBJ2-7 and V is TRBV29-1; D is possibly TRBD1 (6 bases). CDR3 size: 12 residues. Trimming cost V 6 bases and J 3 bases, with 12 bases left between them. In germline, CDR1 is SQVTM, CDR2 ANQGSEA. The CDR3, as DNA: TGCAGCGTCAGGACAGCGGTCTACGAGCAGTACTTC. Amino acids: CSVRTAVYEQYF.

The DNA for the CDR3 is TGTGCCTGGAATCCGACAGGGGGCCTTTATGGGGAGCAGTACTTC. Its translation is CAWNPTGGLYGEQYF. The rearrangement uses TRBV30 and TRBJ2-7; 10 bases agree with TRBD1. V gave up 4 bases and J gave up 7 bases; unmatched junction bases: 13. The V gene's germline CDR1 is GTSNPN and CDR2 SVGIG (reference sequence). The CDR3 has 15 amino acids. The variable domain in full, completed from reference TRBV30 and TRBJ2-7, reads SQTIHQWPATLVQPVGSPLSLECTVEGTSNPNLYWYRQAAGRGLQLLFYSVGIGQISSEVPQNLSASRPQDRQFILSSKKLLLSDSGFYLCAWNPTGGLYGEQYFGPGTRLTVT.

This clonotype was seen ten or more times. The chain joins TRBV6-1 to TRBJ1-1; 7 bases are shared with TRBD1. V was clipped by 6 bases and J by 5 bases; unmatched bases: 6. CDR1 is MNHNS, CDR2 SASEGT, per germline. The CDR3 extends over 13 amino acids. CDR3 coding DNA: TGTGCCAGCAGGGCGGACAGGTTAACTGAAGCTTTCTTT. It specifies CASRADRLTEAFF.

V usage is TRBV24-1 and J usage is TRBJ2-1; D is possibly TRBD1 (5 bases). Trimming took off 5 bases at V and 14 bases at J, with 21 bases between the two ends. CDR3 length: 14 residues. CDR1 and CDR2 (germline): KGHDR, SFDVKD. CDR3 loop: CATSGPAWGLRKFF. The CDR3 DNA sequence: TGTGCCACCAGTGGTCCCGCTTGGGGCCTGAGGAAGTTCTTC.

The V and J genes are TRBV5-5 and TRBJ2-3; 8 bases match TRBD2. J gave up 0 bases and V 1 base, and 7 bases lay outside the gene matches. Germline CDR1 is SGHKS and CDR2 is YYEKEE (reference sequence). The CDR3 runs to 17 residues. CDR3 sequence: CASSLRQREWSTDTQYF. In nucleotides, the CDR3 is TGTGCCAGCAGCTTGCGGCAGCGGGAGTGGAGCACAGATACGCAGTATTTT.

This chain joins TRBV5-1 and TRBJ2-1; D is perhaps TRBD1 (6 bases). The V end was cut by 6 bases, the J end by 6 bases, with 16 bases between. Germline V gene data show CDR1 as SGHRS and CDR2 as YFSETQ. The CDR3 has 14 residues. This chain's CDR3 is CASKAQGQSNEQFF. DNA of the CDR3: TGCGCCAGCAAGGCCCAAGGACAGAGCAATGAGCAGTTCTTC.

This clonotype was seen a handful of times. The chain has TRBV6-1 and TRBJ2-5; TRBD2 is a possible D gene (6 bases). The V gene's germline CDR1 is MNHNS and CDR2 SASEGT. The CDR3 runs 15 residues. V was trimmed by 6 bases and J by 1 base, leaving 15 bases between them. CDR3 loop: CASSISLAAQETQYF. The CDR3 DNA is TGTGCCAGCAGCATAAGTTTAGCGGCCCAAGAGACCCAGTACTTC.

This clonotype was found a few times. The CDR3 DNA reads as TGTGCCACCTCTCGAGAGGCCCCCAGCACAGATACGCAGTATTTT. Its translation: CATSREAPSTDTQYF. This chain links TRBV2 with TRBJ2-3; D is uncertain. CDR3 length: 15 amino acids. The ends were cut back, 10 bases at V and 0 bases at J, with 17 bases in the middle. CDR1 and CDR2 (germline): SNHLY, FYNNEI.

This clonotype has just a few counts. The CDR3 coding sequence is TGTGCCAGCAGCTTACTAGCGGGGGCCACCTACGAGCAGTACTTC. Its protein product is CASSLLAGATYEQYF. J is TRBJ2-7 and V is TRBV7-2, with 10 nucleotides matching TRBD2. Germline V gene data show CDR1 as SGHTA and CDR2 as FQGNSA. The CDR3 is made up of 15 amino acids. Trimming at V came to 2 bases and at J to 2 bases, leaving 3 bases not matched to a gene. The whole variable domain, remainder taken from reference TRBV7-2 and TRBJ2-7, is GAGVSQSPSNKVTEKGKDVELRCDPISGHTALYWYRQSLGQGLEFLIYFQGNSAPDKSGLPSDRFSAERTGGSVSTLTIQRTQQEDSAVYLCASSLLAGATYEQYFGPGTRLTVT.

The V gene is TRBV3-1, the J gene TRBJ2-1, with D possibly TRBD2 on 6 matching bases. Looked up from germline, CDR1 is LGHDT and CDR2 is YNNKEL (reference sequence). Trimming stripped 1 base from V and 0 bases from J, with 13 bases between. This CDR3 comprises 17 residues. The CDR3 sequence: CASSQAGLTSSYNEQFF. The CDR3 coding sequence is TGTGCCAGCAGCCAAGCGGGACTTACGAGCTCCTACAATGAGCAGTTCTTC.

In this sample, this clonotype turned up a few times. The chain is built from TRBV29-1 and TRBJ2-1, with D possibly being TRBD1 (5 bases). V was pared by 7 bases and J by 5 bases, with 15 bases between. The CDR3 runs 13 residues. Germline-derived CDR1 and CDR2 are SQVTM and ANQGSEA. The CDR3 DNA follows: TGCAGCGCAGAAGGTTTAGGGGACAATGAGCAGTTCTTC. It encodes CSAEGLGDNEQFF.

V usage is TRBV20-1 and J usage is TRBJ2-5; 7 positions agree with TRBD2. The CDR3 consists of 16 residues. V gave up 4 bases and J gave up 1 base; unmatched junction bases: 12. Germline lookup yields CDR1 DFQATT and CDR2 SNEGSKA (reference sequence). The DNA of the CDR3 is TGCAGTGCTAATCGAAGTGGGGGACTACTCCAAGAGACCCAGTACTTC. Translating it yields CSANRSGGLLQETQYF.

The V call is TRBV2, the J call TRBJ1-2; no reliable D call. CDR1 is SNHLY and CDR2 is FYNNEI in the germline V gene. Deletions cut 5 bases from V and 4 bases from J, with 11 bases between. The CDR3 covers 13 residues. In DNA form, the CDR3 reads TGTGCCAGCAGTAATACCCGGGCCTATGGCTACACCTTC. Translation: CASSNTRAYGYTF.

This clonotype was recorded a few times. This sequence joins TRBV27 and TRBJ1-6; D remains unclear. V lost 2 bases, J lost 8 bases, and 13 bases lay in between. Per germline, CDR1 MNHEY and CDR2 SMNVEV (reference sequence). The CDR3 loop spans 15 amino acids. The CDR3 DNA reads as TGTGCCAGCAGTTTAAGGTGGGGAGTCTATTCACCCCTCCACTTT. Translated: CASSLRWGVYSPLHF.

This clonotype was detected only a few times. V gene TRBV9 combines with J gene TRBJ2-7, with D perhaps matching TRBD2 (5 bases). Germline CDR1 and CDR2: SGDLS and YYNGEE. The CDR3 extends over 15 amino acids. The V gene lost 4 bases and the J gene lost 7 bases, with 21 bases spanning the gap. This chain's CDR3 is CASSPRTFPPGEQYF. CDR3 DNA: TGTGCCAGCAGCCCTCGGACTTTTCCCCCGGGGGAGCAGTACTTC.